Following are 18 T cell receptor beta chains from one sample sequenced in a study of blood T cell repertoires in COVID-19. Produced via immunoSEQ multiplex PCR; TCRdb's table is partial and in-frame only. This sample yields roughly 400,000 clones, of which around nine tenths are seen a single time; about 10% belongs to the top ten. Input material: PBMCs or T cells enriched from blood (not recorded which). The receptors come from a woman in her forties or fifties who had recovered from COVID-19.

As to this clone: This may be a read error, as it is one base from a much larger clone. CDR3 in DNA: TGTGCCAGCAGCGCGGATAGCAATCAGCCCCAGCATTTT. Its protein is CASSADSNQPQHF. The chain combines TRBV21-1 with TRBJ1-5. TRBV21-1 is a pseudogene. The CDR3 covers 13 residues.

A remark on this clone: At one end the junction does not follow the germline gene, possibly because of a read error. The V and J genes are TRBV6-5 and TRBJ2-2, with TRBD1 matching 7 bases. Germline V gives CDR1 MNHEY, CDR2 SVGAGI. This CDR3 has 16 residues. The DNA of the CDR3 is TGTGCCAGCAGTTACTCAGCGACAGGGAACGCCGGGGAGCTGTTTTTT. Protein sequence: CASSYSATGNAGELFF.

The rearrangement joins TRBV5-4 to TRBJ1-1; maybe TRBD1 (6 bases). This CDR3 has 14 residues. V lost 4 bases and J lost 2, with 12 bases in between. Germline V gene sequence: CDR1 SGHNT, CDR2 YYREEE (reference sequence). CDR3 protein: CASSHGTKNTEAFF. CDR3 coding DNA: TGTGCCAGCAGCCACGGGACAAAAAACACTGAAGCTTTCTTT.

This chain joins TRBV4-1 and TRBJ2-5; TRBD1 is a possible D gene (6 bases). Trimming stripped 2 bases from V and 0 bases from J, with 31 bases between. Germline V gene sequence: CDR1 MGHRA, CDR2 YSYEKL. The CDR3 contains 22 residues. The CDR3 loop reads CASSQPRLGFLSPGEYQETQYF. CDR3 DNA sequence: TGCGCCAGCAGCCAACCTCGTTTAGGGTTTCTTTCTCCAGGGGAGTACCAAGAGACCCAGTACTTC.

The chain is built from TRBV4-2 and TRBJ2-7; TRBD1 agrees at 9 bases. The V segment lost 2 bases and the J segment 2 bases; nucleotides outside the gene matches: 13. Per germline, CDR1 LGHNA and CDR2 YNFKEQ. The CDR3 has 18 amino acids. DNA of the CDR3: TGTGCCAGCAGCCAACCGTCGAGCGGACAGGGGTTTGCCTACGAGCAGTACTTC. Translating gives CASSQPSSGQGFAYEQYF.

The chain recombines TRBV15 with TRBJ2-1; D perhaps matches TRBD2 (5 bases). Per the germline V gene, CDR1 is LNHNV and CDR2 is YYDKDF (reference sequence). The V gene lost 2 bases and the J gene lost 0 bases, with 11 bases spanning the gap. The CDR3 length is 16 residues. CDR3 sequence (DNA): TGTGCCACCAGCAGATTGCCTAGCTACTCCTACAATGAGCAGTTCTTC. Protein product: CATSRLPSYSYNEQFF. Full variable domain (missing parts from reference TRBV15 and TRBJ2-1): DAMVIQNPRYQVTQFGKPVTLSCSQTLNHNVMYWYQQKSSQAPKLLFHYYDKDFNNEADTPDNFQSRRPNTSFCFLDIRSPGLGDTAMYLCATSRLPSYSYNEQFFGPGTRLTVL.

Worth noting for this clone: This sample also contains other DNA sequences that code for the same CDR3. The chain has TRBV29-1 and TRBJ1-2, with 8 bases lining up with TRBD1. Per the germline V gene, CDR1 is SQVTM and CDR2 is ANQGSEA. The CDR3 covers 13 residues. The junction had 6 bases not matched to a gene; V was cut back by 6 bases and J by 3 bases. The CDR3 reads CSVADREDYGYTF. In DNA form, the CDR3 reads TGCAGCGTCGCGGACAGGGAGGACTATGGCTACACCTTC. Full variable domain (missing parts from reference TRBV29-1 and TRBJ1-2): SAVISQKPSRDICQRGTSLTIQCQVDSQVTMMFWYRQQPGQSLTLIATANQGSEATYESGFVIDKFPISRPNLTFSTLTVSNMSPEDSSIYLCSVADREDYGYTFGSGTRLTVV.

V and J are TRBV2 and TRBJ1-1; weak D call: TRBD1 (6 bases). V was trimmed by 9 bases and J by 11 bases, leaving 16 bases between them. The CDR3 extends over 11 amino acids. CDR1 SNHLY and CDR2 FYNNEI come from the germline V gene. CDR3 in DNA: TGTGCCAGTGACCGACGGACAGTCGCTTTCTTT. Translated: CASDRRTVAFF.

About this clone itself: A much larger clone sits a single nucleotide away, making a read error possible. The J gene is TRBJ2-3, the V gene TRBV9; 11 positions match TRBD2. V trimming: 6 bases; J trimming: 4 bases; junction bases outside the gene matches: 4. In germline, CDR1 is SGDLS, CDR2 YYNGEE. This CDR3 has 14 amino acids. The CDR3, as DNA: TGTGCCAGCAATAGCGGGGGGGCCGCAGATACGCAGTATTTT. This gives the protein CASNSGGAADTQYF.

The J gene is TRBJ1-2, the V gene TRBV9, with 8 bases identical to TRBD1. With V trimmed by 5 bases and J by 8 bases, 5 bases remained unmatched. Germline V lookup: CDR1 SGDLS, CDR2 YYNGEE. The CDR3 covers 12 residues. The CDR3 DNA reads TGTGCCAGCAGGGACAGGGTCGGAGGCTACACCTTC. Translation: CASRDRVGGYTF.

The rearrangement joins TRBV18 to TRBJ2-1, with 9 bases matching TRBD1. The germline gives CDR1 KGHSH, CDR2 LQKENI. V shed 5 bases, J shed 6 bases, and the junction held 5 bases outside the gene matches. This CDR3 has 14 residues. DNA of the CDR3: TGTGCCAGCTCAACTACGACAGGGGGCAATGAGCAGTTCTTC. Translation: CASSTTTGGNEQFF.

CDR3 sequence (DNA): TGTGCCAGCACCTCGCCAGGGTCGGGTACCGGGGAGCTGTTTTTT. Its protein is CASTSPGSGTGELFF. This chain connects TRBV27 to TRBJ2-2; perhaps TRBD1 as D (5 bases). The CDR3 is made up of 15 amino acids. V shed 7 bases and J shed 5 bases, with 17 bases lying between them. Germline CDR1 and CDR2: MNHEY and SMNVEV (reference sequence).

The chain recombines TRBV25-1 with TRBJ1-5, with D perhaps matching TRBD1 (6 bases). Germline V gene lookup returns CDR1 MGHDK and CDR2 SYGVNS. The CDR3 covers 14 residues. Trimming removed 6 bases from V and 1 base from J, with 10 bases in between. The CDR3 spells CASRDTGSNQPQHF. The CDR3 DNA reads TGTGCCAGCAGAGATACAGGGAGCAATCAGCCCCAGCATTTT.

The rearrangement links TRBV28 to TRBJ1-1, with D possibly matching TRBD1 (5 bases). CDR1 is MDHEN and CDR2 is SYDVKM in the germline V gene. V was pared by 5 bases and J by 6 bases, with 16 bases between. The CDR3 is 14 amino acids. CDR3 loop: CASSPHFGGAEAFF. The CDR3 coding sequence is TGTGCCAGCAGTCCTCATTTTGGGGGGGCTGAAGCTTTCTTT.

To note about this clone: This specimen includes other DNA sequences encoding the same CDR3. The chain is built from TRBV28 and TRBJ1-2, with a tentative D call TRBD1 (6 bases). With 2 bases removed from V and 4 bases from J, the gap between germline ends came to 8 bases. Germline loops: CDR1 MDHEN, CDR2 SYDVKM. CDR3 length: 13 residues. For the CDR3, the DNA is TGTGCCAGCAGTTTAACAGGGAGCTATGGCTACACCTTC. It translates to CASSLTGSYGYTF.

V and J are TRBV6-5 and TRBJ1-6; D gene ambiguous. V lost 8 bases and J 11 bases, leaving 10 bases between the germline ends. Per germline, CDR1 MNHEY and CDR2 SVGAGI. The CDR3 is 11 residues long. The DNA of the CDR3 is TGTGCCAGCCCCCAGGTCGCACCCCTCCACTTT. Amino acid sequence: CASPQVAPLHF.

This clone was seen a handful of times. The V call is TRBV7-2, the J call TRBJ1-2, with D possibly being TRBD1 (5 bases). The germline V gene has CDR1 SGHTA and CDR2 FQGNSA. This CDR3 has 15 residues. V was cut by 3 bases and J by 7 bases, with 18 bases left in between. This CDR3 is CASSFPTESIAGYTF. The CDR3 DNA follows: TGTGCCAGCAGCTTCCCGACAGAATCTATAGCTGGCTACACCTTC.

The CDR3 is CASSIGIRRHYGYTF. CDR3 in DNA: TGTGCCAGTAGTATCGGGATCAGGAGACACTATGGCTACACCTTC. The genes are TRBV19 and TRBJ1-2; D is undetermined. The CDR3 is 15 amino acids. V lost 3 bases to trimming and J lost 3 bases, with 14 bases between them. CDR1 LNHDA and CDR2 SQIVND come from the germline V gene (reference sequence).